This T cell receptor beta chain appears in the sequencing data of a study of T cells after yellow fever vaccination (dated by TCRdb to the late 2010s). Notes on the research overall: Libraries from fractions with low cell numbers were prepared with the SMART-Seq v4 Ultra Low Input RNA kit. To track T-cell clones before and after primary and booster YFV17D yellow fever vaccination, bulk TCR alpha and beta repertoires were sequenced longitudinally. The cohort comprised two healthy male donors, one aged 18 to 30 and one aged 30 to 39 years. Blood was drawn at multiple timepoints before and after primary and secondary immunization, with bulk PBMC replicates and cell subsets isolated.

The sample's treatment or condition, from its label and the paper: live attenuated yellow fever vaccine strain. At each blood-draw timepoint, two biological replicates of bulk PBMCs were obtained. A standard Ficoll-Paque protocol was used to isolate PBMCs from peripheral blood. RNA was extracted with TriZol from bulk PBMCs, CD4 and CD8 fractions, and dextramer-positive and dextramer-negative fractions. TCR cDNA was made using 5'RACE template switching, a step that added a universal primer site and unique molecular identifiers. Priming for cDNA synthesis came from both the TCR alpha and TCR beta constant segments. Libraries were amplified in two PCR steps, with sample barcodes and sequencing adapters added in the second step. Sequencing of libraries was performed on Illumina HiSeq 2500 (2x100 bp) or NovaSeq (2x150 bp). The paper's data handling went like this. Reads were demultiplexed and collapsed into UMI consensus sequences with MIGEC, and V(D)J alignment was performed with MiXCR. Vaccine-responding clonotypes were defined with edgeR using replicate PBMC samples, requiring FDR below 0.01 and a log2 fold change above 5 up to day 15. Bulk clonotypes were assigned CD4 or CD8 identity according to which sequenced CD4 or CD8 repertoire held them at higher abundance. In-frame beta chains were kept once TCRdb had trimmed the public reads at Q25 with fastp and called clones with MiXCR. Every CDR3 protein is listed once, alongside the most common genes and DNA of its rows. These V and J calls originate from TCRdb's pipeline instead of the authors' own analysis. The sample table records under 600,000 distinct CDR3 sequences; about 13% of these occur just once. 11% to 15% of the sample lies in the top ten.

Points the paper makes about the study in general: FACS-sorted repertoires could contain abundant contaminating clonotypes from the bulk population, so computational filtering was required. Compared with the primary T-cell response, the secondary T-cell response was weaker but faster, peaking on day 5 rather than day 15. After the booster, most of the clones that had expanded following primary vaccination were detected again (almost 98% of CD4 and around 90% of CD8), which suggests that memory was broadly maintained. A small fraction of clonotypes showed up in both the CD4 and CD8 compartments, probably as a result of convergent recombination. Because only a couple of donors were included in the study, the extent to which the findings can be generalized is limited.

This clonotype has a handful of counts. Its antigen has not been determined. No base quality values were provided; no much bigger clone lies one nucleotide off. Trimming takes 5 bases from V and 2 bases from J, and the germline ends sit 16 bases apart. CDR1 is given as SGHTA and CDR2 as FQGNSA, both from the germline V gene. Including cysteine and phenylalanine, the CDR3 has 17 amino acids. The CDR3 DNA has 51 bases and is translated from base 1. Here the sequenced sample was PBMCs, taken on the day of the yellow fever booster vaccination. The chain couples TRBV7-2 to TRBJ1-6; the D gene is unclear. This sequence was found in a man aged 25 to 40 who received the YFV17D yellow fever vaccine. CDR3 loop: CASSPRGIDTYNSPLHF. Here is the DNA: TGTGCCAGCAGCCCCCGTGGGATAGACACCTATAATTCACCCCTCCACTTT.